This T cell receptor (beta chain) was captured by sequencing in a study of graft-versus-host responses after intestinal transplantation. Looking at the study overall: All recipients were transplanted with multivisceral, liver-intestinal, or isolated intestinal grafts. The study gave all recipients anti-thymocyte globulin induction, then tacrolimus and steroids for about 3 years.

Overall study findings and caveats: Those patients showing graft-donor T cell macrochimerism displayed high graft-versus-host to host-versus-graft clonal ratios in allografts. GvH clones surfaced in recipient marrow, some emerging earlier in ileum or blood.

The protocol was immunoSEQ multiplex PCR, while the TCRdb copy is restricted to in-frame clones and leaves out a portion. Of around 96,000 clones listed, approximately 90% are singletons. A note on this clone: Its target is unknown.

CDR1 is SGHRS, CDR2 YFSETQ, per germline. CDR3 size: 15 residues. With 1 base removed from V and 1 base from J, the gap between germline ends came to 11 bases. The material was unstimulated CD4+ T cells sorted from spleen or lymph node cells, obtained before intestinal transplant. The chain has TRBV5-1 and TRBJ1-2; D is unresolved. This receptor was identified in a human donor who received an intestinal transplant. CDR3 protein: CASSLYTGVNYGYTF. DNA for the CDR3: TGCGCCAGCAGCTTGTATACCGGAGTTAACTATGGCTACACCTTC.